This T cell receptor (beta chain) was captured in a study of CD8+CD57+ T cells in acquired aplastic anemia. Turning to the study itself: Sorted CD4+ and CD8+ cells yielded DNA averaging about 3.1 ug. An average of about 11 million reads for CD4+ cells was obtained from healthy donors. General study results and limits: Roughly 27 sequences, all CD8+ CDR3, were shared between patients and controls. Between patients and controls, CD8+ Simpson's diversity did not vary significantly.

There are 15 residues in the CDR3. Trimming cost V 6 bases and J 4 bases, with 16 bases left between them. This clonotype was picked up many times. Its cognate antigen is unknown. TCR beta VDJ combinations and CDR3 sequences were profiled from genomic DNA. TCRdb used MiXCR to reprocess the reads, holding one entry per CDR3 protein. The data hold some 210,000 distinct CDR3 sequences, with over 60% observed a single time. The source of this sequence is a human donor in good health. Sequenced sample: sorted CD4+, CD8+, or CD8+CD57+ T cells (not recorded which) from PBMCs. V is TRBV12-3 or TRBV12-4 and J is TRBJ1-3; D remains unclear. The CDR3 sequence: CASSSRLRGGNTIYF. CDR3 nucleotide sequence: TGTGCCAGCAGCTCCCGTTTACGGGGAGGAAACACCATATATTTT.